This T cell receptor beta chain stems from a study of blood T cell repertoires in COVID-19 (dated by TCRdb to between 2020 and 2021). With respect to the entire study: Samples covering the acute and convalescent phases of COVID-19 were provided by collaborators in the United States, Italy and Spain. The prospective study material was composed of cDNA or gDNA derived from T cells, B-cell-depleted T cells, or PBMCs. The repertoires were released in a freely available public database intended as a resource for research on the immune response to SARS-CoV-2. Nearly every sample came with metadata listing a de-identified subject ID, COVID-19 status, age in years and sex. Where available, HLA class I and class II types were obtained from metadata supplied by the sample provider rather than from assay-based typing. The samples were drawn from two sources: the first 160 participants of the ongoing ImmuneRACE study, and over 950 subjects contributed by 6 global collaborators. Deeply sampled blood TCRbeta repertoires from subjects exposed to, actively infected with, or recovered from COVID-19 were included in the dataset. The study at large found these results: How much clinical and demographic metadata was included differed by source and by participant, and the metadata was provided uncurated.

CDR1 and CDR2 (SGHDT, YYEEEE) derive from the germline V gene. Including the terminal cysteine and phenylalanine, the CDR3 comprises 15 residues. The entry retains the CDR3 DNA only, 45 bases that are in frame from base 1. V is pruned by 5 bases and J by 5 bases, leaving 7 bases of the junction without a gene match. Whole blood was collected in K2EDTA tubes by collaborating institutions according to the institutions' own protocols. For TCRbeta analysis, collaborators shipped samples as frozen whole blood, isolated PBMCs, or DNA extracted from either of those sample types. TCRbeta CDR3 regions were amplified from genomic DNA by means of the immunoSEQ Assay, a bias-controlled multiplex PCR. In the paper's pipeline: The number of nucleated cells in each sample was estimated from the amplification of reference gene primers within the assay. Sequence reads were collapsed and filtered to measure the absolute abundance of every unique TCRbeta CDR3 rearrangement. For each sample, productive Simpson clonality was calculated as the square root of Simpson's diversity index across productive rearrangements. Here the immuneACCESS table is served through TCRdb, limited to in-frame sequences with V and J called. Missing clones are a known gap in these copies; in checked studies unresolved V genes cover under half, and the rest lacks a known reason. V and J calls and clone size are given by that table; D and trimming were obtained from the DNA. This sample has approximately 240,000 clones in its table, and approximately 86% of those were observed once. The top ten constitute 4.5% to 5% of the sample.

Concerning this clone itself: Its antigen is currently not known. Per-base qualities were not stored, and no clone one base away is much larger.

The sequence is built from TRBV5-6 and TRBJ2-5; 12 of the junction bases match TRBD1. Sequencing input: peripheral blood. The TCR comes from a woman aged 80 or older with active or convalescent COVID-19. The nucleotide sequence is TGTGCCAGCAGTAGGGACAGGGGGCGTCAGGAGACCCAGTACTTC. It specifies CASSRDRGRQETQYF.